The next 16 T cell receptor beta chains were all read from a single sample in a study of T cell responses to AZD1222 COVID-19 vaccine. Data came from immunoSEQ multiplex PCR; TCRdb stores just in-frame clones and leaves some out. The repertoire holds roughly 150,000 clones, with 85% to 95% as singletons. This specimen consisted of peripheral blood, obtained on day 0 of AZD1222 vaccination. The receptors originated from an adult in good health.

This sequence joins TRBV7-2 and TRBJ1-1; D is possibly TRBD1 (5 bases). V gave up 5 bases and J gave up 4 bases, with 11 bases separating them. The CDR3 runs 13 residues. The germline CDR1 and CDR2 sequences are SGHTA and FQGNSA. CDR3 sequence reads: CASSRDGPTEAFF. The CDR3 nucleotides read TGTGCCAGCAGCCGGGACGGCCCCACTGAAGCTTTCTTT.

This chain links TRBV30 with TRBJ1-2, with 7 positions matching TRBD1. The CDR3 runs to 15 residues. J was trimmed by 4 bases and V by 5 bases; bases with no gene match: 13. Germline-derived CDR1 and CDR2 are GTSNPN and SVGIG (reference sequence). CDR3 residues: CAWVTGMNSPYGYTF. In DNA form, the CDR3 reads TGTGCCTGGGTGACAGGGATGAACTCTCCCTATGGCTACACCTTC.

The J gene is TRBJ2-6, the V gene TRBV9; either TRBD1 or TRBD2 may fit D (6 bases each). This CDR3 contains 21 residues. Germline lookup yields CDR1 SGDLS and CDR2 YYNGEE. V lost 2 bases, J lost 0 bases, and 24 bases lay in between. This chain's CDR3 is CASSVRGVQLPSLSGANVLTF. The CDR3 DNA is TGTGCCAGCAGCGTGAGGGGGGTGCAACTTCCATCACTCTCTGGGGCCAACGTCCTGACTTTC.

This chain connects TRBV28 to TRBJ2-7; the D gene could be TRBD1 or TRBD2 (5 bases each). CDR1 is MDHEN, CDR2 SYDVKM, per germline. V was pared by 5 bases and J by 5 bases, with 19 bases between. The CDR3 has 15 residues. CDR3 sequence: CASSPLLVGDDEQYF. The CDR3, as DNA: TGTGCCAGCAGTCCCCTATTGGTGGGGGACGACGAGCAGTACTTC.

The V call is TRBV2, the J call TRBJ2-7; D perhaps matches TRBD2 (5 bases). The V gene lost 6 bases and the J gene lost 5 bases, with 8 bases spanning the gap. Per germline, CDR1 SNHLY and CDR2 FYNNEI. The CDR3 length is 11 residues. In nucleotides, the CDR3 is TGTGCCAGCAGCGCCGGGGACGAGCAGTACTTC. This codes for CASSAGDEQYF.

The table lists this clone with a count of one. The chain has TRBV28 and TRBJ1-3; D is unresolved. Germline assignment: CDR1 MDHEN and CDR2 SYDVKM. V lost 2 bases and J lost 0, with 8 bases in between. The CDR3 extends over 15 amino acids. CDR3 sequence: CASSLAPHSGNTIYF. The DNA of the CDR3 is TGTGCCAGCAGTTTAGCGCCACACTCTGGAAACACCATATATTTT.

The V and J genes are TRBV23-1 and TRBJ1-5; no definite D call. TRBV23-1 is an ORF, with its function uncertain. Trimming shortened V by 2 bases and J by 0 bases, and 5 bases separated the two germline ends. The CDR3 spans 14 residues. The CDR3 region has the DNA TGCGCCAGCAGTCAAATTGGTAGCAATCAGCCCCAGCATTTT. It codes for CASSQIGSNQPQHF.

This clone was recorded a few times. The rearrangement joins TRBV7-9 to TRBJ1-1; D gene unclear. This CDR3 has 12 residues. Germline CDR1 and CDR2: SEHNR and FQNEAQ (reference sequence). V lost 6 bases to trimming and J lost 0 bases, with 5 bases between them. Here the CDR3 reads CASSNMNTEAFF. The CDR3, as DNA: TGTGCCAGCAGTAATATGAACACTGAAGCTTTCTTT.

The rearrangement joins TRBV5-6 to TRBJ2-2; D is ambiguous. The CDR3 covers 16 residues. Germline CDR1 is SGHDT and CDR2 is YYEEEE. V gave up 3 bases and J gave up 6 bases, with 18 bases separating them. CDR3 sequence reads: CASSSKPTTPAGELFF. CDR3 nucleotides: TGTGCCAGCAGCTCCAAACCAACGACCCCCGCCGGGGAGCTGTTTTTT.

The chain employs TRBV5-1 and TRBJ2-3; D is perhaps TRBD2 (6 bases). V dropped 7 bases and J dropped 2 bases, with 17 bases sitting between them. This CDR3 has 15 amino acids. CDR1 and CDR2 from the germline V gene are SGHRS and YFSETQ. DNA for the CDR3: TGCGCCAGCCACCCGGACTACCAATTCACAGATACGCAGTATTTT. Translating gives CASHPDYQFTDTQYF.

The CDR3 DNA reads as TGTGCCACCAGCAGAGATGGAGGCTACACCTTC. This sequence encodes CATSRDGGYTF. The chain has TRBV15 and TRBJ1-2; D is ambiguous. The V gene's germline CDR1 is LNHNV and CDR2 YYDKDF (reference sequence). The V and J ends lost 0 bases and 8 bases respectively, with 4 bases between them. The CDR3 consists of 11 residues.

This clone occurred once. CDR3 sequence (DNA): TGTGCCAGCAGCCCCCTCTCGGGGGTTCACTATGGCTACACCTTC. Translation: CASSPLSGVHYGYTF. This chain uses TRBV6-2 or TRBV6-3 with TRBJ1-2; TRBD1 is a possible D gene (5 bases). Trimming stripped 6 bases from V and 3 bases from J, with 17 bases between. This CDR3 contains 15 residues. CDR1 and CDR2 (germline): MNHEY, SVGEGT.

V gene TRBV27 combines with J gene TRBJ2-3; weak D call: TRBD1 (6 bases). Trimming shortened V by 5 bases and J by 1 base, and 13 bases separated the two germline ends. Germline CDR1 and CDR2: MNHEY and SMNVEV (reference sequence). CDR3 length: 15 amino acids. DNA for the CDR3: TGTGCCAGCAGTCAGCAGACAGGAGGCACAGATACGCAGTATTTT. Translated: CASSQQTGGTDTQYF.

This sequence joins TRBV7-8 and TRBJ1-5; D may be TRBD1 (5 bases). Per germline, CDR1 SGHVS and CDR2 FQNEAQ. Trimming cost V 5 bases and J 0 bases, with 23 bases left between them. This CDR3 spans 19 amino acids. The CDR3 bases are TGTGCCAGCAGCCCACACCGATTAGGGACCCCCTCTAGCAATCAGCCCCAGCATTTT. It encodes CASSPHRLGTPSSNQPQHF.

CDR3 coding DNA: TGTGCCAGCAGCTTGGCTAGCGACTTGTCCTACGAGCAGTACTTC. The encoded protein is CASSLASDLSYEQYF. V is TRBV11-2 and J is TRBJ2-7; possibly TRBD2 for D (6 bases). Germline V gives CDR1 SGHAT, CDR2 FQNNGV. Trimming took 3 bases from V and 1 from J, leaving 13 bases between them. This CDR3 has 15 amino acids.

The rearrangement joins TRBV5-1 to TRBJ1-1; no clear D gene. V was shortened by 2 bases and J by 0 bases, with 11 bases between the two germline ends. Germline CDR1 reads SGHRS; CDR2 reads YFSETQ. The CDR3 sequence is 15 residues long. The DNA of the CDR3 is TGCGCCAGCAGCTTTGGTCGGTCCATGAACACTGAAGCTTTCTTT. Translated, it gives CASSFGRSMNTEAFF.